This T cell receptor beta chain was sequenced during a study of blood T cell repertoires in COVID-19. About the study: Both acute and convalescent COVID-19 samples were obtained from the United States, Italy and Spain.

In the study's own analysis: The authors estimated nucleated cell counts from reference gene primer amplification. Clones were sequenced by immunoSEQ multiplex PCR, and TCRdb holds only the in-frame ones, with some missing. V, J and clone size were drawn from that table, and D and trimming were deduced from the DNA. The sample holds over 200,000 clones; more than 75% are singletons and the top ten take 2.3%. The CDR3 extends over 15 amino acids. The V gene's germline CDR1 is MNHEY and CDR2 SVGAGI. With V trimmed by 8 bases and J by 2 bases, 8 bases remained unmatched. The rearrangement joins TRBV6-5 to TRBJ1-2, with 10 bases lining up with TRBD1. The TCR was taken from a woman between 45 and 65 years old with acute or convalescent COVID-19. Input material: peripheral blood. CDR3 nucleotide sequence: TGTGCCAGCGAACCCCGGGGACAGGGGAACTATGGCTACACCTTC. This translates into CASEPRGQGNYGYTF.